The next 24 T cell receptor beta chains were all read from a single sample in a study of shared clonotypes between healthy human individuals. Sequencing used immunoSEQ multiplex PCR; TCRdb keeps in-frame clones, though not all of them. The sample comprises 700,000 or so clones, about three quarters of which are singletons, and 1.8% rests with the top ten. The sequenced material came from memory CD4+ T cells sorted from blood. Subset reported: CD45RA-negative fraction. The source of these receptors is a woman in her 30s in good health.

V and J are TRBV5-1 and TRBJ2-7; D not resolved. The CDR3 is 13 residues long. CDR1 is SGHRS and CDR2 is YFSETQ in the germline V gene. V was pared by 0 bases and J by 0 bases, with 4 bases between. Written as DNA, the CDR3 is TGCGCCAGCAGCTTGGACGGCTCCTACGAGCAGTACTTC. Translated: CASSLDGSYEQYF.

This clone has only a few counts. V gene TRBV5-1 combines with J gene TRBJ1-4, with D possibly TRBD1 on 6 matching bases. The CDR3 is 15 residues long. Germline V gene lookup returns CDR1 SGHRS and CDR2 YFSETQ. V lost 4 bases to trimming and J lost 6 bases, with 16 bases between them. The chain's CDR3 is CASSNGGQSDEKLFF. CDR3 bases: TGCGCCAGCAGCAACGGGGGCCAATCGGATGAAAAACTGTTTTTT. Using reference TRBV5-1 and TRBJ1-4 for the parts outside the CDR3, the full variable domain is KAGVTQTPRYLIKTRGQQVTLSCSPISGHRSVSWYQQTPGQGLQFLFEYFSETQRNKGNFPGRFSGRQFSNSRSEMNVSTLELGDSALYLCASSNGGQSDEKLFFGSGTQLSVL.

Points on this clone: The junction departs from germline at one end; a sequencing error may be responsible. The CDR3: CASREGVFRGTEAFF. The CDR3, as DNA: TGTGCCAGCAGGGAAGGGGTCTTCCGAGGTACTGAAGCTTTCTTT. This chain connects TRBV6-1 to TRBJ1-1; D is perhaps TRBD1 (5 bases). Per germline, CDR1 MNHNS and CDR2 SASEGT. This CDR3 spans 15 amino acids.

This rearrangement joins TRBV2 to TRBJ2-5, with 10 nucleotides matching TRBD1. CDR3 size: 17 residues. Germline values: CDR1 SNHLY, CDR2 FYNNEI. The V gene end was trimmed by 1 base and the J gene end by 7 bases; junction bases not matched to a gene: 12. CDR3 in amino acids: CASSEDLYQGQGRTQYF. In nucleotides, the CDR3 is TGTGCCAGCAGTGAAGACCTATACCAGGGACAGGGGAGGACCCAGTACTTC.

The gene calls are TRBV6-5 and TRBJ1-1; D gene unclear. The CDR3 spans 13 residues. CDR1 and CDR2 from the germline V gene are MNHEY and SVGAGI. Trimming removed 7 bases from V and 4 bases from J, with 13 bases in between. Here the CDR3 reads CASINQAGTEAFF. The CDR3 region has the DNA TGTGCCAGCATAAACCAGGCTGGCACTGAAGCTTTCTTT.

This clone was observed a few times. The rearrangement joins TRBV5-1 to TRBJ2-1; maybe TRBD1 (6 bases). Germline V lookup: CDR1 SGHRS, CDR2 YFSETQ. Trimming stripped 2 bases from V and 8 bases from J, with 20 bases between. The CDR3 covers 16 residues. For the CDR3, the DNA is TGCGCCAGCAGCTTAGGGGGAGCGCCCGGTCTGGATGAGCAGTTCTTC. It yields the protein CASSLGGAPGLDEQFF.

The chain couples TRBV19 to TRBJ2-1, with 8 bases that match TRBD2. Trimming at V came to 4 bases and at J to 7 bases, leaving 6 bases not matched to a gene. The CDR3 has 14 amino acids. CDR1 and CDR2 (germline): LNHDA, SQIVND (reference sequence). The CDR3 bases are TGTGCCAGTAGTAGTGGAGCTAGCGGGAATGAGCAGTTCTTC. Translated, it gives CASSSGASGNEQFF.

The gene calls are TRBV5-6 and TRBJ2-3, with D hard to call. The CDR3 loop spans 14 amino acids. Between the trimmed V and J ends, which lost 3 bases and 6 bases, there was a span of 14 bases. In germline, CDR1 is SGHDT, CDR2 YYEEEE. The CDR3 DNA reads TGTGCCAGCAGCTCTCTCCCGGCGAGCGATACGCAGTATTTT. This sequence encodes CASSSLPASDTQYF.

The rearrangement links TRBV7-2 to TRBJ1-5; no reliable D call. Looked up from germline, CDR1 is SGHTA and CDR2 is FQGNSA. The length of the CDR3 is 13 residues. The V end lost 2 bases, the J end lost 7 bases, and 9 bases lay between the germline ends. The CDR3 sequence is CASSLTGEQPQHF. The CDR3 DNA reads as TGTGCCAGCAGCTTAACGGGAGAACAGCCCCAGCATTTT.

This chain links TRBV6-1 with TRBJ1-4; TRBD1 agrees at 8 bases. There are 14 residues in the CDR3. The germline gives CDR1 MNHNS, CDR2 SASEGT. The J segment lost 7 bases and the V segment lost 8 bases, leaving 9 bases of the junction unmatched. The CDR3 sequence is CASGFTGGPEKLFF. In nucleotides, the CDR3 is TGTGCCAGCGGATTCACAGGGGGACCTGAAAAACTGTTTTTT.

The rearrangement links TRBV7-2 to TRBJ2-1; 10 bases align to TRBD2. This CDR3 is built from 13 residues. Germline V gene sequence: CDR1 SGHTA, CDR2 FQGNSA. Trimming at V came to 4 bases and at J to 13 bases, leaving 7 bases not matched to a gene. DNA for the CDR3: TGTGCCAGCAGCTACGGCAGCGGGAGGGTACAGTTCTTC. The encoded protein is CASSYGSGRVQFF.

The table lists this clone with a count of one. The chain recombines TRBV5-1 with TRBJ1-2; a possible D gene is TRBD1 (5 bases). Germline V gene sequence: CDR1 SGHRS, CDR2 YFSETQ. The CDR3 is 14 residues long. Trimming shortened V by 0 bases and J by 1 base, and 7 bases separated the two germline ends. CDR3 in DNA: TGCGCCAGCAGCTTGGTCGGGGGTAACTATGGCTACACCTTC. This codes for CASSLVGGNYGYTF.

This chain joins TRBV28 and TRBJ2-5; a possible D gene is TRBD1 (6 bases). Germline CDR1 and CDR2: MDHEN and SYDVKM. Trimming left V 5 bases short and J 5 bases short, with 15 bases between. The CDR3 is 14 residues long. CDR3 in DNA: TGTGCCAGCAGTCTGGTTTGGCAGGGGGAGACCCAGTACTTC. Translation: CASSLVWQGETQYF. Complete variable domain (other parts from reference TRBV28 and TRBJ2-5): DVKVTQSSRYLVKRTGEKVFLECVQDMDHENMFWYRQDPGLGLRLIYFSYDVKMKEKGDIPEGYSVSREKKERFSLILESASTNQTSMYLCASSLVWQGETQYFGPGTRLLVL.

The chain combines TRBV18 with TRBJ1-1, with 7 nucleotides matching TRBD1. V was pared by 8 bases and J by 1 base, with 10 bases of the junction left unmatched. Germline CDR1 KGHSH, CDR2 LQKENI. This CDR3 contains 15 residues. Written as DNA, the CDR3 is TGTGCCAGCACCCCTAGGGGGCGGACGAACACTGAAGCTTTCTTT. Its translation is CASTPRGRTNTEAFF.

The gene calls are TRBV4-2 and TRBJ2-7; 9 bases are shared with TRBD2. This CDR3 has 15 residues. The V gene end was trimmed by 1 base and the J gene end by 1 base; junction bases not matched to a gene: 2. The germline CDR1 and CDR2 sequences are LGHNA and YNFKEQ. CDR3 nucleotide sequence: TGTGCCAGCAGCCAAGGGACTAGCGAGTCCTACGAGCAGTACTTC. Protein sequence: CASSQGTSESYEQYF.

The chain links TRBV27 to TRBJ1-2; no firm D call. V was pared by 7 bases and J by 2 bases, with 20 bases between. The CDR3 contains 16 residues. Germline CDR1 MNHEY, CDR2 SMNVEV (reference sequence). In DNA form, the CDR3 reads TGTGCCAGCACCCCGACCAGTAGAGGGTTAAACTATGGCTACACCTTC. This codes for CASTPTSRGLNYGYTF.

This chain joins TRBV4-1 and TRBJ2-1, with D possibly TRBD2 on 5 matching bases. The CDR3 runs 15 residues. Trimming cost V 4 bases and J 0 bases, with 10 bases left between them. CDR1 is MGHRA, CDR2 YSYEKL, per germline. The DNA of the CDR3 is TGCGCCAGCAGCCGCGAGCGGAGCTCCTACAATGAGCAGTTCTTC. It codes for CASSRERSSYNEQFF.

This clone was detected only a few times. The sample carries other DNA sequences with the same CDR3. This chain links TRBV9 with TRBJ2-7; D remains ambiguous. Germline CDR1 and CDR2: SGDLS and YYNGEE. Trimming shortened V by 0 bases and J by 1 base, and 5 bases separated the two germline ends. This CDR3 comprises 13 residues. The DNA of the CDR3 is TGTGCCAGCAGCGTAGCCCCGTCCTACGAGCAGTACTTC. Its protein is CASSVAPSYEQYF. The whole variable domain, filled in from reference TRBV9 and TRBJ2-7, reads DSGVTQTPKHLITATGQRVTLRCSPRSGDLSVYWYQQSLDQGLQFLIQYYNGEERAKGNILERFSAQQFPDLHSELNLSSLELGDSALYFCASSVAPSYEQYFGPGTRLTVT.

This clone was observed once. V and J are TRBV11-2 and TRBJ1-4; D remains ambiguous. Between the trimmed V and J ends, which lost 3 bases and 8 bases, there was a span of 13 bases. The CDR3 loop spans 14 amino acids. Germline V gene data show CDR1 as SGHAT and CDR2 as FQNNGV. The CDR3 loop reads CASSLMGSGEKLFF. The DNA for the CDR3 is TGTGCCAGCAGCTTGATGGGGTCAGGAGAAAAACTGTTTTTT.

A word on this clone: Germline is not matched at one junction end, which may reflect a read error. V and J are TRBV5-1 and TRBJ2-4, with D perhaps being TRBD1 or TRBD2 (6 bases each). Looked up from germline, CDR1 is SGHRS and CDR2 is YFSETQ. This CDR3 comprises 15 residues. This CDR3 reads CASSLAPGASGEWCF. As DNA, the CDR3 is TGCGCCAGCAGCTTGGCCCCGGGGGCGAGCGGTGAGTGGTGCTTC.

The gene calls are TRBV6-7 and TRBJ2-2; 16 positions match TRBD2. TRBV6-7 is assigned to the ORF class and has an uncertain function. Trimming took 2 bases from V and 4 from J; bases not matched to a gene: 13. CDR3 length: 21 residues. CDR3 sequence (DNA): TGTGCCAGCAGTTACACACCCCGAGGGACTAGCGGGAGGGAGCCCACCGGGGAGCTGTTTTTT. Encoded protein: CASSYTPRGTSGREPTGELFF.

Note on this clone: The junction does not match germline at one end; this may be a read error. V and J are TRBV18 and TRBJ1-5; 12 bases map to TRBD1. In germline, CDR1 is KGHSH, CDR2 LQKENI. The CDR3 is 18 residues long. The CDR3 sequence is CASSPNSPGTGGNQPQHF. The CDR3 DNA reads TGTGCCAGCTCACCCAACTCCCCCGGGACAGGGGGCAACCAGCCCCAGCATTTT.

There are a few counts of this clone. Other DNA sequences of this sample code for an identical CDR3. The V and J genes are TRBV19 and TRBJ2-1, with TRBD2 identical over 11 bases. CDR1 and CDR2 (germline): LNHDA, SQIVND (reference sequence). Trimming took 4 bases from V and 3 from J; bases not matched to a gene: 2. The CDR3 length is 15 residues. Here the CDR3 DNA reads TGTGCCAGTAGTACAGGGACTAGCGGCTACAATGAGCAGTTCTTC. This gives the protein CASSTGTSGYNEQFF. Variable domain in full (rest from reference TRBV19 and TRBJ2-1): DGGITQSPKYLFRKEGQNVTLSCEQNLNHDAMYWYRQDPGQGLRLIYYSQIVNDFQKGDIAEGYSVSREKKESFPLTVTSAQKNPTAFYLCASSTGTSGYNEQFFGPGTRLTVL.

J is TRBJ2-4 and V is TRBV2, with TRBD1 matching over 8 bases. J lost 6 bases, V lost 7 bases, and 17 bases had no gene match. The CDR3 is 17 amino acids. Germline CDR1 reads SNHLY; CDR2 reads FYNNEI. The CDR3 here is CASISAGGPRRANIQYF. In DNA form, the CDR3 reads TGTGCCAGCATAAGTGCAGGGGGCCCCAGGAGGGCAAACATTCAGTACTTC.